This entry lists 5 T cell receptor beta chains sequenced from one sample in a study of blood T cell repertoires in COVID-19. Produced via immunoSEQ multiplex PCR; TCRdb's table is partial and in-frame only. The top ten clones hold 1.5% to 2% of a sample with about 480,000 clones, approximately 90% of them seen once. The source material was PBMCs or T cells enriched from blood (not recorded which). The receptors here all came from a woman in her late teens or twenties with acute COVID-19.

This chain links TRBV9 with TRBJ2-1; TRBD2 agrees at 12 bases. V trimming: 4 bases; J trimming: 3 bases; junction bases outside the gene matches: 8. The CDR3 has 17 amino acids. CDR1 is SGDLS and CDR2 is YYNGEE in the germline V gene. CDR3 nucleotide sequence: TGTGCCAGCAGCATCCGACTAGCGGGGGATGGCTACAATGAGCAGTTCTTC. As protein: CASSIRLAGDGYNEQFF.

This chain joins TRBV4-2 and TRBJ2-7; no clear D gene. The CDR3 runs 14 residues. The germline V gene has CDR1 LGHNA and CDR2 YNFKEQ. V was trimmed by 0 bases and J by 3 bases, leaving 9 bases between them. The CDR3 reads CASSQDRVDYEQYF. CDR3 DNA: TGTGCCAGCAGCCAAGATCGGGTCGACTACGAGCAGTACTTC.

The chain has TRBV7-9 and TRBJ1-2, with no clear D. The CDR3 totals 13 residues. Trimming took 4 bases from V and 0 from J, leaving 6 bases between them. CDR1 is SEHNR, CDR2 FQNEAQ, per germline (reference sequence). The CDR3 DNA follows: TGTGCCAGCAGCTCGGGAACTAACTATGGCTACACCTTC. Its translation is CASSSGTNYGYTF.

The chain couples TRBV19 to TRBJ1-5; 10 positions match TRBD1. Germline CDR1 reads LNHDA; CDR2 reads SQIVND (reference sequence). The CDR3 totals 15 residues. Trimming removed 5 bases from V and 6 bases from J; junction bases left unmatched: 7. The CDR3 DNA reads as TGTGCCAGTAGTTGGGGACAGGGGATTAGTCAGCCCCAGCATTTT. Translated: CASSWGQGISQPQHF.

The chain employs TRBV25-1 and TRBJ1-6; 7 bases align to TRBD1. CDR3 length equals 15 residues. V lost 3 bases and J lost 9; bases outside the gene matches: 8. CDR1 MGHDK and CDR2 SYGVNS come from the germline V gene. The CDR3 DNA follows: TGTGCCAGCAGTGAGGGACAGAGTCACGGTTCACCCCTCCACTTT. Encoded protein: CASSEGQSHGSPLHF. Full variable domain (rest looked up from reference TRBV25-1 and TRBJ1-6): EADIYQTPRYLVIGTGKKITLECSQTMGHDKMYWYQQDPGMELHLIHYSYGVNSTEKGDLSSESTVSRIRTEHFPLTLESARPSHTSQYLCASSEGQSHGSPLHFGNGTRLTVT.